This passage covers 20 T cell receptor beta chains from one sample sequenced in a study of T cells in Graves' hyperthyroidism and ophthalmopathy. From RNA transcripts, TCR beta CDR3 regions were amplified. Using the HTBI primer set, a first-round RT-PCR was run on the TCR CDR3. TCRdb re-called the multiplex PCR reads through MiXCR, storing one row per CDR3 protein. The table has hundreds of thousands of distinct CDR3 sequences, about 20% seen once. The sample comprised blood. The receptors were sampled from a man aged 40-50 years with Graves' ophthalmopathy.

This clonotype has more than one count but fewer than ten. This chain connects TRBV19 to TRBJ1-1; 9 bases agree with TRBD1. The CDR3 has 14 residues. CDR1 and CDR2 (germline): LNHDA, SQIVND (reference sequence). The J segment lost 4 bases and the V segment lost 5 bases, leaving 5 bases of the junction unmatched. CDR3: CASSYGQGITEAFF. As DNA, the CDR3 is TGTGCCAGTAGTTATGGACAGGGGATCACTGAAGCTTTCTTT.

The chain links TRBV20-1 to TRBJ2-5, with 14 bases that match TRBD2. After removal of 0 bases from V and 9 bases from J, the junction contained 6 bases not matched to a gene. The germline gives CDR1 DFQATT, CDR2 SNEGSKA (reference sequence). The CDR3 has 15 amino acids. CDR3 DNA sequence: TGCAGTGCTAGAGATGGGACTAGCGGGGGTCAGGCCCAGTACTTC. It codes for CSARDGTSGGQAQYF.

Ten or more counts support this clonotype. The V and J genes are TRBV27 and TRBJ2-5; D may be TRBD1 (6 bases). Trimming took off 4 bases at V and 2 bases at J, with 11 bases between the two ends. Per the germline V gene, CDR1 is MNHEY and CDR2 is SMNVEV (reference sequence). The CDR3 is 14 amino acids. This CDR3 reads CASSSRDKQETQYF. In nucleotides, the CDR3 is TGTGCCAGCAGTTCCCGGGACAAACAAGAGACCCAGTACTTC.

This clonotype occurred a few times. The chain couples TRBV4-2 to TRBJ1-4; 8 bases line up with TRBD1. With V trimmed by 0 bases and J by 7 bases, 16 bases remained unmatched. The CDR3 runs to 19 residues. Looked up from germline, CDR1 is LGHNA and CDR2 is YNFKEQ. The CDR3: CASSQERAGQGRLGEKLFF. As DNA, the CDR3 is TGTGCCAGCAGCCAAGAACGCGCCGGACAGGGTCGTCTCGGTGAAAAACTGTTTTTT.

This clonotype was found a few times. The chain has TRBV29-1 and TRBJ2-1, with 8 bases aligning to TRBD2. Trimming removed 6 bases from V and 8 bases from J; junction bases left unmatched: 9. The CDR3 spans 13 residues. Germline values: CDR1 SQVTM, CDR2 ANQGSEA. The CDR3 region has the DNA TGCAGCGTGAGGGGGACTAGTGCCTATGAGCAGTTCTTC. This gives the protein CSVRGTSAYEQFF.

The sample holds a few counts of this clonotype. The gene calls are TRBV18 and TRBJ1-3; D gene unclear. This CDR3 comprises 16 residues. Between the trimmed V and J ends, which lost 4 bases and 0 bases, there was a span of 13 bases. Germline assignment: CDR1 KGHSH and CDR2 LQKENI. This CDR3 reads CASSLFDRSSGNTIYF. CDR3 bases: TGTGCCAGCTCACTTTTCGACCGTAGCTCTGGAAACACCATATATTTT.

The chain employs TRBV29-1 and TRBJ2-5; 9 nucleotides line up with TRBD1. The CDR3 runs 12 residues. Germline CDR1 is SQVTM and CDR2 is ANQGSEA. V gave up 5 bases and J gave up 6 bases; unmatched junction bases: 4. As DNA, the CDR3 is TGCAGCGTTCCGACAGGGGGGAAGACCCAGTACTTC. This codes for CSVPTGGKTQYF.

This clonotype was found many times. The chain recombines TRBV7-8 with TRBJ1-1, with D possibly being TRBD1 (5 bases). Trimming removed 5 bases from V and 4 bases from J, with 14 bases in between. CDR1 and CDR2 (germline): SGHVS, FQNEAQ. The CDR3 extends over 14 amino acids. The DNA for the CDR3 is TGTGCCAGCAGCCTTAGCTCAGGGACCACTGAAGCTTTCTTT. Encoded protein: CASSLSSGTTEAFF.

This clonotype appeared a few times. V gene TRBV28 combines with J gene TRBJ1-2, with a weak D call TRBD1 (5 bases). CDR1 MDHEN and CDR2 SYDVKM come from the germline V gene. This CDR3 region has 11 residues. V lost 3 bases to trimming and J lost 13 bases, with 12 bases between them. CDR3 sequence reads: CASSLIGAATF. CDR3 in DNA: TGTGCCAGCAGTTTGATAGGGGCGGCCACCTTC.

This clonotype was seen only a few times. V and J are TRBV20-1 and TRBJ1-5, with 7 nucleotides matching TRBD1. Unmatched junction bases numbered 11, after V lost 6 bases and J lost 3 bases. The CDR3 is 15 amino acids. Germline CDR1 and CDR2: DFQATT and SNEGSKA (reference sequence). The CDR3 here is CSAGAFGTANQPQHF. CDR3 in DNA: TGCAGTGCAGGAGCTTTTGGGACAGCCAATCAGCCCCAGCATTTT.

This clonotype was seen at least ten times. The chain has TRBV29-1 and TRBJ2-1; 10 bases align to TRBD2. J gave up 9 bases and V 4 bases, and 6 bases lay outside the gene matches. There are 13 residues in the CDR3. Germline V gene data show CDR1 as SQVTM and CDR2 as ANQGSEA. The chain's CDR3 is CSVVIAGGSEQFF. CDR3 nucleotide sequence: TGCAGCGTTGTTATAGCGGGAGGCTCTGAGCAGTTCTTC.

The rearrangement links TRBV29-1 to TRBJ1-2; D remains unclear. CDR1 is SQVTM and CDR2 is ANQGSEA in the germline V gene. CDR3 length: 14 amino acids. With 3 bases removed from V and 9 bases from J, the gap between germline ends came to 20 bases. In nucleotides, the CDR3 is TGCAGCGTTGATGTGGCCTCAGGTTCTAAGAGCTACACCTTC. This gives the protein CSVDVASGSKSYTF.

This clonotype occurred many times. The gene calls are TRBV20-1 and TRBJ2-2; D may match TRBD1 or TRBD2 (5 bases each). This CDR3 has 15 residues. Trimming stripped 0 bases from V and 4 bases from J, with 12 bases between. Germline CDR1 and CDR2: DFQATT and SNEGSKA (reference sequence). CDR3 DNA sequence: TGCAGTGCTAGAGATCTATCGGGGACCACCGGGGAGCTGTTTTTT. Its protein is CSARDLSGTTGELFF.

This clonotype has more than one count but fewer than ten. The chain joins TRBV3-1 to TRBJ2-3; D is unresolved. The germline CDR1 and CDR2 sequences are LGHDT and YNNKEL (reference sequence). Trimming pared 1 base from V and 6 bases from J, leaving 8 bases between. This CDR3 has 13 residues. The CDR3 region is CASSQATWDTQYF. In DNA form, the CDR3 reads TGTGCCAGCAGCCAAGCCACCTGGGATACGCAGTATTTT.

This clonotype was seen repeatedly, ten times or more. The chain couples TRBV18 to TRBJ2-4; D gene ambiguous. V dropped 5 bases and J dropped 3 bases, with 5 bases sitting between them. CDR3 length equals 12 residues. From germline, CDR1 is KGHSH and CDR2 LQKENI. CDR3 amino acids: CASSSGKNIQYF. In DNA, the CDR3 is TGTGCCAGCTCATCGGGCAAAAACATTCAGTACTTC.

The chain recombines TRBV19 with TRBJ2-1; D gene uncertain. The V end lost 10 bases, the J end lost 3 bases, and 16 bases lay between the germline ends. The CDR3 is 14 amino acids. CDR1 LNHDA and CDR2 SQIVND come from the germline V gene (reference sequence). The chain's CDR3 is CATEESAYYNEQFF. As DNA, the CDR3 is TGTGCCACTGAGGAGAGCGCCTACTACAATGAGCAGTTCTTC.

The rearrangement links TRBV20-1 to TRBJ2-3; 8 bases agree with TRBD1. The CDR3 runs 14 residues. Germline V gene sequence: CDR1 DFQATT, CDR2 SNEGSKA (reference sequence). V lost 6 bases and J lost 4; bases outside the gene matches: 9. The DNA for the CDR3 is TGCAGTGCGCCACCTGGACAGGGAGCAGATACGCAGTATTTT. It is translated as CSAPPGQGADTQYF.

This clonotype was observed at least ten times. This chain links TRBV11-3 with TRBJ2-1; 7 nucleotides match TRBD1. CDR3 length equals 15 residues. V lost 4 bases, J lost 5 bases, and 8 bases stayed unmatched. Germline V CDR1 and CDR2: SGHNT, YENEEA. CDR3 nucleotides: TGTGCCAGCAGCTCTTACAGGGGAGAACACAATGAGCAGTTCTTC. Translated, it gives CASSSYRGEHNEQFF.

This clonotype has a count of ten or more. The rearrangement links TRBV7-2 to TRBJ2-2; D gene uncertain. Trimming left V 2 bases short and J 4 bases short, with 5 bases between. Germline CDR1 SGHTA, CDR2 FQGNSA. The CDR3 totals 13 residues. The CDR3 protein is CASSLKVTGELFF. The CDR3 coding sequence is TGTGCCAGCAGCTTAAAAGTCACCGGGGAGCTGTTTTTT. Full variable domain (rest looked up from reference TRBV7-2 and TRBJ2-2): GAGVSQSPSNKVTEKGKDVELRCDPISGHTALYWYRQSLGQGLEFLIYFQGNSAPDKSGLPSDRFSAERTGGSVSTLTIQRTQQEDSAVYLCASSLKVTGELFFGEGSRLTVL.

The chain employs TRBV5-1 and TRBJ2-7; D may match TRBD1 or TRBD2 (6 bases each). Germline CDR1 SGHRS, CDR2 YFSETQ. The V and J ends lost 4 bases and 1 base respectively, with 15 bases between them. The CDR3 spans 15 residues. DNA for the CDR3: TGCGCCAGCAGCCGGGGGCATGGGGATTCCTACGAGCAGTACTTC. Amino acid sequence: CASSRGHGDSYEQYF.